This T cell receptor beta chain was observed in a study of T cell responses to AZD1222 COVID-19 vaccine. Whole-study results and caveats: Sampling that yielded the repertoires occurred only after the peak T cell response.

Clones were sequenced by immunoSEQ multiplex PCR, and TCRdb holds only the in-frame ones, with some missing. Here the sample spans about 60,000 clones, roughly 80% being singletons. Whether given at about 4 or about 12 weeks, second doses were pooled. The CDR3 runs to 12 residues. Trimming removed 4 bases at V and 6 bases at J, with 10 bases between. CDR1 and CDR2 (germline): SGHDT, YYEEEE. With respect to this clone: The antigen is unknown.

The sample in question was peripheral blood, obtained 28 days after the second AZD1222 dose. The TCR originated in an adult who received the AZD1222 COVID-19 vaccine. This chain joins TRBV5-6 and TRBJ1-2; possible D gene TRBD1, 5 bases. The CDR3 nucleotides are TGTGCCAGCAGCAGGGACCCCAATGGCTACACCTTC. Amino acids: CASSRDPNGYTF.